Listed below are T cell receptor beta chains from one sample, sequenced in a study of regulatory T cells in long-lasting Graves disease. TCRdb re-called the multiplex PCR reads through MiXCR, storing one row per CDR3 protein. The sample has roughly 220,000 distinct CDR3 sequences, approximately 16% seen once. The specimen comprised peripheral blood mononuclear cells (PBMCs), sampled at new diagnosis, from a patient treated with antithyroid drugs. Receptors were obtained from a female donor with Graves disease. Both conserved end residues are part of each CDR3. The order of the fields is CDR3 protein, CDR3 DNA, D gene, clone size, J gene, V gene. A D gene is named only where the DNA matches it firmly. The size field is filled for only some rows; it gives once, few, many or a size class.

CASIAGYNEQFF | TGTGCCAGCATTGCAGGGTATAATGAGCAGTTCTTC | NA | many | TRBJ2-1 | TRBV6-2/TRBV6-3
CASSLVGGDGEAFF | TGTGCCAGCAGCTTGGTTGGTGGGGACGGCGAAGCTTTCTTT | NA | NA | TRBJ1-1 | TRBV5-4
CASSIEAGQVATNEKLFF | TGTGCCAGTAGTATTGAGGCGGGACAGGTGGCAACTAATGAAAAACTGTTTTTT | TRBD1 | many | TRBJ1-4 | TRBV19
CATSGGMGQVAAGELFF | TGTGCCACCAGTGGTGGAATGGGACAGGTGGCCGCCGGGGAGCTGTTTTTT | TRBD1 | NA | TRBJ2-2 | TRBV24-1
CASTPVAGGQYEQYF | TGTGCCAGCACCCCCGTAGCGGGGGGCCAATACGAGCAGTACTTC | TRBD2 | many | TRBJ2-7 | TRBV2
CASRPHTIRDVNTEAFF | TGTGCCAGCAGACCCCACACAATCCGGGACGTAAACACTGAAGCTTTCTTT | NA | many | TRBJ1-1 | TRBV12-3/TRBV12-4
CASSRALTGGSDEQFF | TGTGCCAGCAGCCGTGCCTTGACAGGGGGCAGCGATGAGCAGTTCTTC | TRBD1 | few | TRBJ2-1 | TRBV5-4
CSVEDRGGMDEQFF | TGCAGCGTTGAAGATCGGGGCGGGATGGATGAGCAGTTCTTC | NA | many | TRBJ2-1 | TRBV29-1
CASSLRQEPGQFF | TGTGCCAGCAGTTTAAGACAGGAGCCCGGGCAGTTCTTC | NA | many | TRBJ2-1 | TRBV28
CASSAAGDNSPLHF | TGTGCCAGCAGTGCGGCAGGTGATAATTCACCCCTCCACTTT | NA | many | TRBJ1-6 | TRBV28
CASSSDGGGHQPYGYTF | TGTGCCAGCAGCTCCGACGGCGGGGGGCACCAACCTTATGGCTACACCTTC | NA | many | TRBJ1-2 | TRBV9
CASSIGTPGANVLTF | TGTGCCAGTAGTATTGGGACCCCTGGGGCCAACGTCCTGACTTTC | NA | many | TRBJ2-6 | TRBV19
CASSSPTVNTEAFF | TGTGCCAGCAGTTCCCCGACCGTGAACACTGAAGCTTTCTTT | NA | many | TRBJ1-1 | TRBV12-3/TRBV12-4
CASRPAGNNEQFF | TGTGCCAGCAGACCAGCAGGGAACAATGAGCAGTTCTTC | NA | NA | TRBJ2-1 | TRBV7-2
CASSPGLAGAWEQYF | TGTGCCAGCAGCCCGGGACTAGCGGGAGCTTGGGAGCAGTACTTC | TRBD2 | many | TRBJ2-7 | TRBV3-1
CATSDASGTGAASGANVLTF | TGTGCCACCAGTGATGCCTCCGGGACAGGCGCCGCCTCTGGGGCCAACGTCCTGACTTTC | TRBD1 | few | TRBJ2-6 | TRBV24-1
CSVRRGSYNEQFF | TGCAGCGTGCGCAGGGGGTCCTACAATGAGCAGTTCTTC | TRBD1 | many | TRBJ2-1 | TRBV29-1
CASSPRTSGETQYF | TGTGCCAGCAGCCCACGGACTAGCGGAGAGACCCAGTACTTC | TRBD2 | many | TRBJ2-5 | TRBV12-3/TRBV12-4
CASTTQGGEQFF | TGTGCCAGCACTACCCAGGGCGGTGAGCAGTTCTTC | NA | many | TRBJ2-1 | TRBV27
CASSTGTGSYEQYF | TGTGCCAGCAGTACCGGGACAGGTTCCTACGAGCAGTACTTC | TRBD1 | many | TRBJ2-7 | TRBV28
CASSLLGGRVPGELFF | TGTGCCAGCAGTTTATTGGGCGGGAGGGTTCCCGGGGAGCTGTTTTTT | TRBD2 | many | TRBJ2-2 | TRBV27
CASTRDEQYF | TGTGCCAGCACTAGGGACGAGCAGTACTTC | NA | many | TRBJ2-7 | TRBV2
CSARRNYEQYF | TGCAGTGCAAGGCGGAATTACGAGCAGTACTTC | NA | NA | TRBJ2-7 | TRBV20-1
CSAAGTRDEQYF | TGCAGTGCCGCCGGGACTAGAGACGAGCAGTACTTC | TRBD2 | many | TRBJ2-7 | TRBV20-1
CASSLGAQVGTGELFF | TGTGCCAGCAGCTTAGGAGCTCAAGTGGGCACCGGGGAGCTGTTTTTT | NA | many | TRBJ2-2 | TRBV7-3
CASSPRDRGSSGELFF | TGTGCCAGCTCACCACGCGACAGGGGGAGTTCCGGGGAGCTGTTTTTT | TRBD1 | NA | TRBJ2-2 | TRBV18
CASSTGGNTQYF | TGCGCCAGTTCCACAGGGGGAAATACGCAGTATTTT | TRBD1 | few | TRBJ2-3 | TRBV10-1
CASSYAQIYNEQFF | TGTGCCAGCAGTTACGCACAGATTTACAATGAGCAGTTCTTC | NA | NA | TRBJ2-1 | TRBV6-5
CASGSWTSGPQGEQFF | TGTGCTAGTGGTTCCTGGACTAGCGGGCCCCAGGGTGAGCAGTTCTTC | TRBD2 | many | TRBJ2-1 | TRBV12-5
CASSPQGPAVLAKNIQYF | TGTGCCAGCTCACCACAGGGGCCTGCCGTCCTAGCCAAAAACATTCAGTACTTC | NA | many | TRBJ2-4 | TRBV18
CSATSAQREHAF | TGCAGTGCTACCTCGGCCCAGCGGGAGCATGCCTTC | TRBD2 | NA | TRBJ2-1 | TRBV20-1
CASSLPSSGGNYEQYF | TGTGCCAGCAGTTTACCTTCCAGCGGGGGGAACTACGAGCAGTACTTC | TRBD2 | once | TRBJ2-7 | TRBV28
CASSFGEGTDGANVLTF | TGTGCCAGCAGTTTTGGGGAGGGGACCGATGGGGCCAACGTCCTGACTTTC | TRBD2 | many | TRBJ2-6 | TRBV12-3/TRBV12-4
CASSQDFYEQYF | TGTGCCAGCAGCCAAGATTTTTACGAGCAGTACTTC | NA | many | TRBJ2-7 | TRBV3-1
CASSLRGREIAVF | TGTGCCAGCAGTTTACGGGGGCGGGAGATTGCGGTCTTC | NA | many | TRBJ2-1 | TRBV28
CASSPGPPNYGYTF | TGTGCCAGCAGTCCGGGACCGCCTAACTATGGCTACACCTTC | NA | many | TRBJ1-2 | TRBV6-1
CASSRGDRVMEPQHF | TGTGCCAGCAGCAGGGGGGACAGGGTGATGGAGCCCCAGCATTTT | TRBD1 | few | TRBJ1-5 | TRBV6-2/TRBV6-3
CATSDSGTGVWGYGYTF | TGTGCCACCAGTGATTCCGGGACAGGGGTTTGGGGCTATGGCTACACCTTC | TRBD1 | many | TRBJ1-2 | TRBV24-1
CASSLEGQTRYTF | TGTGCCAGCAGCTTAGAGGGACAGACCCGCTACACCTTC | TRBD1 | many | TRBJ1-2 | TRBV7-2
CASTPPAWTSGSRYNEQFF | TGTGCCAGCACTCCCCCCGCCTGGACTAGCGGGAGCAGGTACAATGAGCAGTTCTTC | TRBD2 | many | TRBJ2-1 | TRBV7-9
CASSLARSGIRTDTQYF | TGTGCCAGCAGCTTAGCGCGTAGCGGGATCCGCACAGATACGCAGTATTTT | TRBD2 | many | TRBJ2-3 | TRBV7-2
CSARQGANYGYTF | TGCAGTGCTAGACAGGGGGCTAACTATGGCTACACCTTC | TRBD1 | many | TRBJ1-2 | TRBV20-1
CASSLRQVVNSPLHF | TGTGCCAGCAGTCTACGACAGGTGGTTAATTCACCCCTCCACTTT | NA | NA | TRBJ1-6 | TRBV6-1
CASSDGTVYGYTF | TGTGCCAGCAGCGACGGGACAGTCTATGGCTACACCTTC | TRBD1 | many | TRBJ1-2 | TRBV6-1
CASSYPGTDSGNTIYF | TGTGCCAGCAGTTACCCAGGGACAGACTCTGGAAACACCATATATTTT | TRBD1 | many | TRBJ1-3 | TRBV6-9
CSVDLAGNSYEQYF | TGCAGCGTTGATCTAGCGGGAAATTCCTACGAGCAGTACTTC | TRBD2 | many | TRBJ2-7 | TRBV29-1
CAWSVGRGGYTF | TGTGCCTGGAGTGTAGGACGGGGGGGCTACACCTTC | NA | many | TRBJ1-2 | TRBV30
CASSLDPRRGLINSPLHF | TGCGCCAGCAGCTTGGACCCCAGACGGGGTTTGATTAATTCACCCCTCCACTTT | NA | many | TRBJ1-6 | TRBV5-1
CASSSGGLAGVNETQYF | TGTGCCAGCAGTTCAGGGGGACTAGCGGGAGTGAATGAGACCCAGTACTTC | TRBD2 | NA | TRBJ2-5 | TRBV12-3/TRBV12-4
CASSELAESYEQYF | TGTGCCAGCAGTGAACTAGCGGAATCCTACGAGCAGTACTTC | TRBD2 | NA | TRBJ2-7 | TRBV25-1
CSARKGPRGFF | TGCAGTGCTAGAAAGGGGCCCCGGGGGTTTTTT | NA | many | TRBJ1-4 | TRBV20-1
CSAREDRHVAAFF | TGCAGTGCTAGAGAGGACAGGCATGTGGCGGCTTTCTTT | TRBD1 | NA | TRBJ1-1 | TRBV20-1
CASSLERVYEQYF | TGTGCCAGCAGCTTAGAGAGAGTCTACGAGCAGTACTTC | NA | many | TRBJ2-7 | TRBV11-2
CASTIPGRDTEAFF | TGTGCCAGCACGATCCCGGGGAGGGACACTGAAGCTTTCTTT | NA | many | TRBJ1-1 | TRBV28